This TCR beta chain emerged from a study of patients and donors after allogeneic stem cell transplantation. V shed 6 bases, J shed 2 bases, and the junction held 10 bases outside the gene matches. The CDR3 runs to 14 residues. In germline, CDR1 is DFQATT, CDR2 SNEGSKA (reference sequence). One entry per CDR3 protein results from TCRdb running MiXCR on the RT-PCR reads. Of approximately 410,000 distinct CDR3 sequences listed, roughly 17% are singletons. This clonotype was seen only a few times. The chain links TRBV20-1 to TRBJ2-7, with TRBD1 identical over 7 bases. Sequencing input: blood, either unsorted or a sorted T cell fraction (not recorded which). This clonotype originated in a human donor who was either an allogeneic HSCT recipient or a stem cell or donor lymphocyte infusion donor (not recorded which). It is not recorded whose cells these are; they may come from a transplant donor. CDR3 DNA: TGCAGTGCCCATACGGACAGGACAACCTACGAGCAGTACTTC. Protein sequence: CSAHTDRTTYEQYF.